This T cell receptor beta chain was observed in a study of blood T cell repertoires in COVID-19. Background on the study: Acute and convalescent COVID-19 specimens originated in the United States, Italy and Spain. The analysed material was cDNA or gDNA that came from T cells, B-cell-depleted T cells, or PBMCs.

This clone was seen once. This study enrolled people aged about 18 to 100 from about two dozen US geographic areas. The V end was cut by 7 bases, the J end by 7 bases, with 22 bases between. The length of the CDR3 is 15 residues. Germline CDR1 and CDR2: SGHAT and FQNNGV. Methods used by the authors: Reference gene primer amplification gave nucleated cell count estimates. Libraries were prepared by immunoSEQ multiplex PCR; TCRdb keeps only in-frame clonotypes and omits some of them. V and J calls and clone size are copied from that table; D and trimming were computed from the DNA. The repertoire holds around 130,000 clones, with more than 80% as singletons.

J is TRBJ1-2 and V is TRBV11-2, with D unresolved. The sequenced sample was PBMCs or T cells enriched from blood (not recorded which). This receptor was obtained from a woman under 30 who had been exposed to COVID-19. CDR3 sequence reads: CASTPAVGGRSGYTF. CDR3 coding DNA: TGTGCCAGCACCCCCGCGGTGGGAGGGAGAAGTGGCTACACCTTC.